These 28 T cell receptor beta chains were all obtained from the same sample, sequenced in a study of identical twins. MiXCR, applied by TCRdb to the 5' RACE reads, yields one record per CDR3 protein. The table includes some 710,000 distinct CDR3 sequences, approximately 6.1% detected once. Sequencing was carried out using naive T cells sorted from blood. The receptors stem from a young man in good health.

This clonotype was seen many times. This chain connects TRBV21-1 to TRBJ2-7; the table's D gene call, TRBD1, was not cross checked with the DNA. TRBV21-1 is marked as a pseudogene. The CDR3 runs to 16 residues. The CDR3 DNA reads as TGTGCCAGCAGCTTGGGGGGGACCCGGGACACCTACGAGCAGTACGTC. Its protein is CASSLGGTRDTYEQYV.

The chain links TRBV4-2 to TRBJ1-2; TRBD1 is a possible D gene (5 bases). Germline CDR1 is LGHNA and CDR2 is YNFKEQ. This CDR3 has 13 residues. V was pared by 5 bases and J by 3 bases, with 10 bases between. CDR3 DNA: TGTGCCAGCAGCTACAGGAAGGACTATGGCTACACCTTC. Residues: CASSYRKDYGYTF.

This clonotype was seen a few times. V gene TRBV6-1 combines with J gene TRBJ2-7; maybe TRBD1 (6 bases). Trimming removed 5 bases at V and 3 bases at J, with 11 bases between. The CDR3 loop spans 13 amino acids. Per the germline V gene, CDR1 is MNHNS and CDR2 is SASEGT. CDR3 protein: CASSSRDNYEQYV. CDR3 nucleotide sequence: TGTGCCAGCAGTAGCCGGGACAACTACGAGCAGTACGTC.

This chain joins TRBV5-5 and TRBJ1-3; TRBD1 might be the D (6 bases). V lost 3 bases to trimming and J lost 1 base, with 14 bases between them. This CDR3 comprises 16 residues. Germline loops: CDR1 SGHKS, CDR2 YYEKEE (reference sequence). The CDR3 DNA sequence: TGTGCCAGCAGCTCCGGGACAAAACTTTCTGGAAACACCATATATTTT. Protein product: CASSSGTKLSGNTIYF.

In this sample, this clonotype turned up a few times. The chain recombines TRBV7-2 with TRBJ1-6; no clear D gene. Germline values: CDR1 SGHTA, CDR2 FQGNSA. The V gene lost 10 bases and the J gene lost 10 bases, with 23 bases spanning the gap. This CDR3 has 15 residues. The CDR3 coding sequence is TGTGCCACCCTACCCGACGGCGGGGTTAGCTCACCCCTCCACTTT. Amino acid sequence: CATLPDGGVSSPLHF.

The chain couples TRBV11-2 to TRBJ2-1, with TRBD2 matching 7 bases. The CDR3 has 15 residues. Trimming cost V 1 base and J 6 bases; bases outside gene matches: 6. Germline V CDR1 and CDR2: SGHAT, FQNNGV. Here the CDR3 DNA reads TGTGCCAGCAGCTTAGGACTAGCCCAAGGCAATGAGCAGTTCTTC. As protein: CASSLGLAQGNEQFF.

This clonotype was found many times. This chain joins TRBV12-3 or TRBV12-4 and TRBJ2-1, with 10 bases lining up with TRBD2. The CDR3 runs 14 residues. With V trimmed by 4 bases and J by 5 bases, 2 bases remained unmatched. The DNA for the CDR3 is TGTGCCAGCAGTTCTAGCGGGAGCAACAATGAGCAGTTCTTC. As protein: CASSSSGSNNEQFF.

This clonotype was found a few times. This rearrangement joins TRBV19 to TRBJ2-1, with 13 positions matching TRBD2. The CDR3 has 15 amino acids. Germline V gives CDR1 LNHDA, CDR2 SQIVND (reference sequence). V lost 2 bases and J lost 6; bases outside the gene matches: 1. This CDR3 reads CASSIWTSGSNEQFF. The CDR3 coding sequence is TGTGCCAGTAGTATATGGACTAGCGGGAGCAATGAGCAGTTCTTC. The variable domain in full, completed from reference TRBV19 and TRBJ2-1, reads DGGITQSPKYLFRKEGQNVTLSCEQNLNHDAMYWYRQDPGQGLRLIYYSQIVNDFQKGDIAEGYSVSREKKESFPLTVTSAQKNPTAFYLCASSIWTSGSNEQFFGPGTRLTVL.

The CDR3 nucleotides are TGTGCCAGCAGTTACGAACCAGGGAGGGCGGACAATGAGCAGTTCTTC. It encodes CASSYEPGRADNEQFF. V is TRBV6-5 and J is TRBJ2-1; 7 nucleotides agree with TRBD2. CDR1 MNHEY and CDR2 SVGAGI come from the germline V gene. V shed 2 bases and J 5 bases; nucleotides not matched to a gene: 9. The CDR3 spans 16 residues.

This clonotype was counted ten times or more. The chain is built from TRBV10-3 and TRBJ2-1; D remains ambiguous. The CDR3 is 14 residues long. CDR1 ENHRY and CDR2 SYGVKD come from the germline V gene. Trimming pared 3 bases from V and 6 bases from J, leaving 12 bases between. CDR3 DNA sequence: TGTGCCATCAGTGATATCAGTAGCTCCAATGAGCAGTTCTTC. Translation gives CAISDISSSNEQFF.

The chain couples TRBV27 to TRBJ2-2; the D gene is possibly TRBD2 (6 bases). Per germline, CDR1 MNHEY and CDR2 SMNVEV (reference sequence). V lost 3 bases and J lost 8, with 28 bases in between. This CDR3 contains 19 residues. As DNA, the CDR3 is TGTGCCAGCAGTTTTTTCGGTTTTGTAGGCGGAGGGCCCTCGGGGGAGCTGTTTTTT. Protein: CASSFFGFVGGGPSGELFF.

This clonotype was seen a few times. The chain employs TRBV2 and TRBJ2-5, with 11 positions matching TRBD1. The germline CDR1 and CDR2 sequences are SNHLY and FYNNEI. The CDR3 spans 16 residues. Unmatched junction bases numbered 10, after V lost 5 bases and J lost 5 bases. The CDR3 reads CASSSLGQGAWETQYF. As DNA, the CDR3 is TGTGCCAGCAGTTCCCTTGGACAGGGGGCTTGGGAGACCCAGTACTTC.

This clonotype was detected only a few times. CDR3 in amino acids: CASSEPGQSVEQFF. As DNA, the CDR3 is TGTGCCAGCAGCGAACCGGGACAGTCGGTTGAGCAGTTCTTC. The chain carries TRBV7-9 and TRBJ2-1; 7 bases agree with TRBD1. This CDR3 comprises 14 residues. Germline V gene lookup returns CDR1 SEHNR and CDR2 FQNEAQ (reference sequence). V shed 5 bases, J shed 9 bases, and the junction held 10 bases outside the gene matches.

The chain has TRBV7-6 and TRBJ2-7, with TRBD1 identical over 7 bases. Germline-derived CDR1 and CDR2 are SGHVS and FNYEAQ. CDR3 length: 14 amino acids. Trimming at V came to 4 bases and at J to 2 bases, leaving 5 bases not matched to a gene. CDR3 bases: TGTGCCAGCAGCTCGGACAGGCCGCCCTACGAGCAGTACTTC. Its translation: CASSSDRPPYEQYF.

There are many counts of this clonotype. The rearrangement links TRBV18 to TRBJ1-1, with 7 bases fitting TRBD1. The CDR3 has 15 amino acids. Germline-derived CDR1 and CDR2 are KGHSH and LQKENI. J gave up 4 bases and V 3 bases, and 8 bases lay outside the gene matches. This chain's CDR3 is CASSPRDRASTEAFF. The CDR3 nucleotides read TGTGCCAGCTCACCCCGAGACAGGGCGAGCACTGAAGCTTTCTTT.

The CDR3 spells CASSSQGQGTEAFF. The CDR3 DNA reads TGCGCCAGCAGCTCTCAGGGACAGGGGACTGAAGCTTTCTTT. The chain has TRBV5-1 and TRBJ1-1, with TRBD1 matching 10 bases. The CDR3 runs to 14 residues. Looked up from germline, CDR1 is SGHRS and CDR2 is YFSETQ. The V and J ends lost 3 bases and 5 bases, in that order; junction bases with no gene match: 4.

This clonotype was counted between two and nine times. The chain links TRBV5-1 to TRBJ2-3, with 10 bases identical to TRBD2. Looked up from germline, CDR1 is SGHRS and CDR2 is YFSETQ. The junction had 4 bases not matched to a gene; V was cut back by 2 bases and J by 1 base. This CDR3 comprises 16 residues. CDR3 residues: CASSLAGGPRTDTQYF. The DNA of the CDR3 is TGCGCCAGCAGCTTAGCGGGAGGGCCCCGCACAGATACGCAGTATTTT.

The chain uses TRBV7-2 and TRBJ2-1, with 9 bases matching TRBD1. Trimming at V came to 5 bases and at J to 6 bases, leaving 8 bases not matched to a gene. This CDR3 spans 15 amino acids. Germline CDR1 is SGHTA and CDR2 is FQGNSA. CDR3 nucleotide sequence: TGTGCCAGCAGCGACCGGGACAGGGTAGGCAATGAGCAGTTCTTC. Its protein is CASSDRDRVGNEQFF.

This clonotype was seen at least ten times. The chain joins TRBV20-1 to TRBJ2-1; no definite D call. V lost 6 bases, J lost 4 bases, and 13 bases lay in between. CDR3 length: 13 residues. The germline V gene has CDR1 DFQATT and CDR2 SNEGSKA (reference sequence). This CDR3 is CSAVRDFYNEQFF. The CDR3 region has the DNA TGCAGTGCCGTCCGCGACTTTTACAATGAGCAGTTCTTC.

This clonotype has just a few counts. The gene calls are TRBV3-1 and TRBJ2-1, with 9 bases matching TRBD2. Germline-derived CDR1 and CDR2 are LGHDT and YNNKEL (reference sequence). The CDR3 covers 19 residues. V was clipped by 0 bases and J by 6 bases; unmatched bases: 15. CDR3 coding DNA: TGTGCCAGCAGCCAAGAAAGAGTAGTGGGGACTAGCATATCCAATGAGCAGTTCTTC. Protein sequence: CASSQERVVGTSISNEQFF.

Ten or more counts support this clonotype. The V call is TRBV29-1, the J call TRBJ2-1, with 8 bases fitting TRBD2. The J segment lost 5 bases and the V segment lost 0 bases, leaving 6 bases of the junction unmatched. This CDR3 region has 15 residues. Germline CDR1 reads SQVTM; CDR2 reads ANQGSEA. CDR3 sequence: CSVEDFRGRNNEQFF. CDR3 in DNA: TGCAGCGTTGAAGATTTCCGCGGGAGGAACAATGAGCAGTTCTTC.

The gene calls are TRBV27 and TRBJ2-7; TRBD1 is a possible D gene (5 bases). The germline CDR1 and CDR2 sequences are MNHEY and SMNVEV (reference sequence). Trimming pared 6 bases from V and 3 bases from J, leaving 15 bases between. CDR3 size: 14 residues. The CDR3 here is CASSPQEHFYEQYV. CDR3 coding DNA: TGTGCCAGCAGCCCACAGGAGCACTTCTACGAGCAGTACGTC.

The chain is built from TRBV29-1 and TRBJ2-7; no definite D call. V was cut by 5 bases and J by 3 bases, with 11 bases left in between. There are 12 residues in the CDR3. Germline V gives CDR1 SQVTM, CDR2 ANQGSEA. CDR3 sequence: CSVQTPFYEQYV. Written as DNA, the CDR3 is TGCAGCGTTCAGACTCCCTTCTACGAGCAGTACGTC.

This clonotype was picked up a small number of times. In DNA form, the CDR3 reads TGCGCCAGCAGCCAAGAACCTGGGATAGCTAACTATGGCTACACCTTC. It translates to CASSQEPGIANYGYTF. The V and J genes are TRBV4-3 and TRBJ1-2; D not resolved. CDR3 length equals 16 residues. Germline CDR1 and CDR2: LGHNA and YSLEER. With 0 bases removed from V and 0 bases from J, the gap between germline ends came to 11 bases.

This clonotype was detected a few times. The CDR3 nucleotides are TGCGCCAGCAGGTCCGGGACAGGGACAGACGAGCAGTACTTC. Translation: CASRSGTGTDEQYF. The J gene is TRBJ2-7, the V gene TRBV5-1, with 9 nucleotides matching TRBD1. The V gene end was trimmed by 5 bases and the J gene end by 5 bases; junction bases not matched to a gene: 8. CDR1 SGHRS and CDR2 YFSETQ come from the germline V gene. CDR3 length: 14 amino acids. Complete variable domain (other parts from reference TRBV5-1 and TRBJ2-7): KAGVTQTPRYLIKTRGQQVTLSCSPISGHRSVSWYQQTPGQGLQFLFEYFSETQRNKGNFPGRFSGRQFSNSRSEMNVSTLELGDSALYLCASRSGTGTDEQYFGPGTRLTVT.

This chain links TRBV7-6 with TRBJ2-5, with D possibly TRBD1 on 6 matching bases. From germline, CDR1 is SGHVS and CDR2 FNYEAQ. The V and J ends lost 1 base and 0 bases respectively, with 12 bases between them. The CDR3 consists of 16 residues. Written as DNA, the CDR3 is TGTGCCAGCAGCTTAGGGGGGCCGCAGAACCAAGAGACCCAGTACTTC. This gives the protein CASSLGGPQNQETQYF. Together with reference TRBV7-6 and TRBJ2-5, the CDR3 gives the full variable domain: GAGVSQSPRYKVTKRGQDVALRCDPISGHVSLYWYRQALGQGPEFLTYFNYEAQQDKSGLPNDRFSAERPEGSISTLTIQRTEQRDSAMYRCASSLGGPQNQETQYFGPGTRLLVL.

This clonotype was counted ten times or more. The rearrangement links TRBV29-1 to TRBJ1-1; D perhaps matches TRBD1 (6 bases). Trimming stripped 6 bases from V and 10 bases from J, with 18 bases between. CDR1 is SQVTM, CDR2 ANQGSEA, per germline. The CDR3 covers 12 residues. CDR3 sequence (DNA): TGCAGCGTCGGACAGCTCGAGGGGGGAGCTTTCTTT. Protein: CSVGQLEGGAFF.

The chain links TRBV7-6 to TRBJ1-1, with a tentative D call TRBD1 (6 bases). The germline V and J ends were trimmed by 4 bases and 1 base, with 19 bases remaining between them. The CDR3 has 17 amino acids. Per germline, CDR1 SGHVS and CDR2 FNYEAQ. Here the CDR3 DNA reads TGTGCCAGCAGCTCACGCGGGGGGGGGCCAAAGAACACTGAAGCTTTCTTT. It translates to CASSSRGGGPKNTEAFF.